These 24 T cell receptor beta chains came from one sample sequenced in a study of T-cell reconstitution after alpha-beta-depleted transplantation in children. This sample's TCRbeta library carried unique molecular identifier barcodes. Via MiXCR, TCRdb re-called the PCR reads, giving one row per CDR3 protein. This sample has hundreds of thousands of distinct CDR3 sequences, with around 13% found just once. The material was PBMCs, obtained before TCRalphabeta/CD19-depleted stem cell transplant. These receptors were obtained from a girl aged 2 to 10 with congenital amegakaryocytic thrombocytopenia, due to receive a stem cell transplant.

This clonotype came up many times. The chain uses TRBV12-3 or TRBV12-4 and TRBJ1-1; no clear D gene. The CDR3 consists of 11 residues. V was pared by 10 bases and J by 0 bases, with 6 bases between. This CDR3 is CATLMNTEAFF. DNA for the CDR3: TGTGCCACACTCATGAACACTGAAGCTTTCTTT.

This clonotype has ten or more counts. The chain carries TRBV5-1 and TRBJ2-7; D not resolved. The V gene lost 2 bases and the J gene lost 3 bases, with 9 bases spanning the gap. Germline CDR1 reads SGHRS; CDR2 reads YFSETQ. The CDR3 totals 13 residues. In DNA, the CDR3 is TGCGCCAGCAGCTTAGGTGCCCACTACGAGCAGTACTTC. Encoded protein: CASSLGAHYEQYF.

This clonotype was detected many times. V gene TRBV6-1 combines with J gene TRBJ2-3, with 8 bases fitting TRBD2. The V and J ends lost 6 bases and 3 bases, in that order; junction bases with no gene match: 11. This CDR3 spans 16 amino acids. Germline V gives CDR1 MNHNS, CDR2 SASEGT. The CDR3 region is CASSRPAGDGTDTQYF. The CDR3, as DNA: TGTGCCAGCAGCAGACCAGCGGGAGACGGGACAGATACGCAGTATTTT.

This clonotype was observed many times. This chain connects TRBV20-1 to TRBJ2-3; weak D call: TRBD2 (6 bases). Germline V gene data show CDR1 as DFQATT and CDR2 as SNEGSKA (reference sequence). Trimming cost V 5 bases and J 4 bases, with 22 bases left between them. This CDR3 spans 16 amino acids. CDR3 nucleotides: TGCAGTGCTGAGCCACCTCAGGGAGGCAGACCAGATACGCAGTATTTT. Amino acid sequence: CSAEPPQGGRPDTQYF.

This clonotype was observed at least ten times. This sequence joins TRBV20-1 and TRBJ2-1, with D possibly being TRBD1 (5 bases). V dropped 3 bases and J dropped 0 bases, with 18 bases sitting between them. The CDR3 contains 17 residues. From germline, CDR1 is DFQATT and CDR2 SNEGSKA (reference sequence). This chain's CDR3 is CSARTHRNRGSYNEQFF. In DNA form, the CDR3 reads TGCAGTGCTAGGACCCATAGGAATAGGGGCTCCTACAATGAGCAGTTCTTC.

There are many counts of this clonotype. The V call is TRBV29-1, the J call TRBJ1-3; the match to TRBD1 covers 7 bases. V lost 4 bases to trimming and J lost 0 bases; unmatched junction nucleotides: 12. Germline loops: CDR1 SQVTM, CDR2 ANQGSEA. CDR3 length equals 17 residues. The CDR3 DNA reads TGCAGCGTTGCCTCAGGCGGGGACAGCTACTCTGGAAACACCATATATTTT. Translation gives CSVASGGDSYSGNTIYF.

The chain links TRBV5-1 to TRBJ2-5; 10 bases line up with TRBD2. CDR3 length equals 12 residues. Germline V gene data show CDR1 as SGHRS and CDR2 as YFSETQ. CDR3: CSGLAVQETQYF. DNA of the CDR3: TGCAGTGGACTAGCGGTACAAGAGACCCAGTACTTC. The full variable domain, completed using reference TRBV5-1 and TRBJ2-5, is KAGVTQTPRYLIKTRGQQVTLSCSPISGHRSVSWYQQTPGQGLQFLFEYFSETQRNKGNFPGRFSGRQFSNSRSEMNVSTLELGDSALYLCSGLAVQETQYFGPGTRLLVL.

This clonotype has a count of ten or more. The V and J genes are TRBV20-1 and TRBJ2-1, with 8 bases that match TRBD1. V was pared by 3 bases and J by 7 bases, with 11 bases of the junction left unmatched. This CDR3 contains 15 residues. Germline assignment: CDR1 DFQATT and CDR2 SNEGSKA (reference sequence). The CDR3 bases are TGCAGTGCTAGTGGGAATCAGGGGGCTGGGAATGAGCAGTTCTTC. This encodes CSASGNQGAGNEQFF.

The sample holds many counts of this clonotype. The chain couples TRBV5-1 to TRBJ2-1; D might be TRBD1 or TRBD2, each matching 6 bases. The CDR3 loop spans 17 amino acids. V was cut by 4 bases and J by 7 bases, with 24 bases left in between. Germline values: CDR1 SGHRS, CDR2 YFSETQ. The CDR3 sequence is CASSPDGGGIGRNEQFF. For the CDR3, the DNA is TGCGCCAGCAGCCCAGACGGGGGCGGGATTGGGAGAAATGAGCAGTTCTTC.

This clonotype showed up many times. The chain employs TRBV7-3 and TRBJ2-7, with D hard to call. V was pared by 5 bases and J by 6 bases, with 14 bases between. From germline, CDR1 is SGHTA and CDR2 FQGTGA. The CDR3 totals 13 residues. The CDR3, as DNA: TGTGCCAGCAGCCCCGGGTTGGGATCCGAGCAGTACTTC. It translates to CASSPGLGSEQYF.

V is TRBV20-1 and J is TRBJ2-1, with 7 bases aligning to TRBD2. There are 16 residues in the CDR3. CDR1 is DFQATT and CDR2 is SNEGSKA in the germline V gene (reference sequence). The V and J ends lost 2 bases and 2 bases, in that order; junction bases with no gene match: 9. DNA for the CDR3: TGCAGTGCTAGAAACTTACTAGCGTCTGCCTACAATGAGCAGTTCTTC. Its protein product is CSARNLLASAYNEQFF.

This clonotype was detected only a few times. CDR3 nucleotides: TGCGCCAGCAGCCCCGGGGGCCAATCCTACGAGCAGTACTTC. It yields the protein CASSPGGQSYEQYF. V usage is TRBV5-1 and J usage is TRBJ2-7; D is possibly TRBD1 or TRBD2 (6 bases each). The CDR3 sequence is 14 residues long. CDR1 and CDR2 from the germline V gene are SGHRS and YFSETQ. The V and J ends lost 4 bases and 1 base respectively, with 12 bases between them. Supplemented by reference TRBV5-1 and TRBJ2-7, the full variable domain reads KAGVTQTPRYLIKTRGQQVTLSCSPISGHRSVSWYQQTPGQGLQFLFEYFSETQRNKGNFPGRFSGRQFSNSRSEMNVSTLELGDSALYLCASSPGGQSYEQYFGPGTRLTVT.

This clonotype showed up just a few times. The V and J genes are TRBV3-1 and TRBJ1-3; TRBD1 aligns across 8 bases. J gave up 8 bases and V 0 bases, and 6 bases lay outside the gene matches. CDR3 length: 15 residues. The germline V gene encodes CDR1 LGHDT and CDR2 YNNKEL (reference sequence). CDR3 region: CASSQEMTGADTIYF. CDR3 nucleotides: TGTGCCAGCAGCCAAGAGATGACAGGGGCCGACACCATATATTTT. Combining the CDR3 with reference TRBV3-1 and TRBJ1-3 gives the whole variable domain DTAVSQTPKYLVTQMGNDKSIKCEQNLGHDTMYWYKQDSKKFLKIMFSYNNKELIINETVPNRFSPKSPDKAHLNLHINSLELGDSAVYFCASSQEMTGADTIYFGEGSWLTVV.

Many counts were recorded for this clonotype. The V call is TRBV4-2, the J call TRBJ1-1; possible D gene TRBD1, 5 bases. Per the germline V gene, CDR1 is LGHNA and CDR2 is YNFKEQ. The CDR3 sequence is 15 residues long. V was cut by 0 bases and J by 4 bases, with 12 bases left in between. The CDR3 region is CASSQDPGSGTEAFF. The DNA of the CDR3 is TGTGCCAGCAGCCAAGATCCAGGGTCTGGCACTGAAGCTTTCTTT.

This clonotype appeared many times. This chain uses TRBV29-1 with TRBJ2-7, with 9 bases lining up with TRBD2. CDR1 and CDR2 from the germline V gene are SQVTM and ANQGSEA. This CDR3 is 14 amino acids long. The junction had 8 bases not matched to a gene; V was cut back by 4 bases and J by 4 bases. CDR3 amino acids: CSVALAGEEYEQYF. The CDR3 region has the DNA TGCAGCGTTGCGTTAGCGGGAGAGGAGTACGAGCAGTACTTC.

As for this clonotype: A single base separates this from a much larger clone, so it may be a read error. The CDR3 reads CSVRLEHAFF. For the CDR3, the DNA is TGCAGCGTTCGGCTGGAGCACGCTTTCTTT. The genes are TRBV29-1 and TRBJ1-1; unclear D gene. Germline CDR1 reads SQVTM; CDR2 reads ANQGSEA. V gave up 5 bases and J gave up 11 bases, with 12 bases separating them. The CDR3 is made up of 10 amino acids.

This clonotype was counted at least ten times. The chain couples TRBV20-1 to TRBJ1-1; no reliable D call. This CDR3 comprises 15 residues. Germline V lookup: CDR1 DFQATT, CDR2 SNEGSKA (reference sequence). Deletions cut 0 bases from V and 0 bases from J, with 11 bases between. The chain's CDR3 is CSARDRGLMNTEAFF. The DNA for the CDR3 is TGCAGTGCTAGAGATCGAGGGCTCATGAACACTGAAGCTTTCTTT.

The chain recombines TRBV5-1 with TRBJ1-5; D is possibly TRBD1 (5 bases). The V gene lost 6 bases and the J gene lost 7 bases, with 20 bases spanning the gap. This CDR3 region has 15 residues. Per the germline V gene, CDR1 is SGHRS and CDR2 is YFSETQ. The CDR3 is CASNNGVGVGQPQHF. The CDR3 bases are TGCGCCAGCAATAATGGTGTGGGGGTTGGACAGCCCCAGCATTTT.

This rearrangement joins TRBV5-1 to TRBJ2-2; 10 bases agree with TRBD2. The germline V gene encodes CDR1 SGHRS and CDR2 YFSETQ. The CDR3 covers 21 residues. Trimming at V came to 0 bases and at J to 5 bases, leaving 19 bases not matched to a gene. For the CDR3, the DNA is TGCGCCAGCAGCTTGGTTCCCCGCGGACTAGCGGACCCCCTAGGGACCGGGGAGCTGTTTTTT. Protein: CASSLVPRGLADPLGTGELFF.

In its sample, this clonotype was seen many times. The CDR3: CASSQEGTPGSSPLHF. In DNA form, the CDR3 reads TGCGCCAGCAGCCAAGAAGGGACGCCAGGGAGTTCACCCCTCCACTTT. The chain employs TRBV4-1 and TRBJ1-6, with D perhaps matching TRBD1 (5 bases). Per the germline V gene, CDR1 is MGHRA and CDR2 is YSYEKL. The CDR3 has 16 amino acids. The V gene lost 0 bases and the J gene lost 9 bases, with 15 bases spanning the gap.

This clonotype was detected ten times or more. The chain employs TRBV5-1 and TRBJ2-1; TRBD2 is a possible D gene (5 bases). This CDR3 contains 11 residues. The V gene lost 7 bases and the J gene lost 8 bases, with 10 bases spanning the gap. Germline V gene sequence: CDR1 SGHRS, CDR2 YFSETQ. In DNA, the CDR3 is TGCGCCAGCTATGAGGGATATGAGCAGTTCTTC. It yields the protein CASYEGYEQFF.

This clonotype was seen repeatedly, ten times or more. The V and J genes are TRBV20-1 and TRBJ2-7; TRBD1 or TRBD2 may be the D gene (5 bases each). Germline CDR1 DFQATT, CDR2 SNEGSKA (reference sequence). Between the trimmed V and J ends, which lost 3 bases and 5 bases, there was a span of 17 bases. The CDR3 is 14 residues long. The CDR3 spells CSASGGPLSHEQYF. CDR3 in DNA: TGCAGTGCTAGTGGGGGACCCCTTTCCCACGAGCAGTACTTC.

This clonotype was counted at least ten times. The V call is TRBV27, the J call TRBJ2-1; D is perhaps TRBD1 (5 bases). Germline V lookup: CDR1 MNHEY, CDR2 SMNVEV (reference sequence). The CDR3 has 13 amino acids. Deletions cut 4 bases from V and 5 bases from J, with 9 bases between. This CDR3 reads CASSYIGDNEQFF. The CDR3 DNA is TGTGCCAGCAGTTACATAGGGGACAATGAGCAGTTCTTC.

The table lists this clonotype with many counts. The chain recombines TRBV29-1 with TRBJ2-7; 15 nucleotides match TRBD2. CDR3 length equals 18 residues. V shed 4 bases, J shed 2 bases, and the junction held 12 bases outside the gene matches. In germline, CDR1 is SQVTM, CDR2 ANQGSEA. CDR3: CSVAGGLAGGTGTYEQYF. DNA for the CDR3: TGCAGCGTTGCGGGTGGACTAGCGGGAGGGACAGGAACCTACGAGCAGTACTTC.